Listed below are T cell receptor beta chains from one sample, sequenced in a study of cytomegalovirus exposure and HLA in healthy donors. The assay was immunoSEQ multiplex PCR, and TCRdb's table has in-frame clones only and misses some. The table lists 150,000 to 200,000 clones, over 75% of them singletons. Sample: PBMCs. These receptors originate from a human donor in good health. Each CDR3 is given with its conserved first and last residue. A D gene is named only where the DNA matches it firmly. Where a row states a size, it is once, few, many or the class of an expanded clone; other rows omit it.

clone_size: -
v_call: TRBV13
d_call: TRBD2
cdr3_length: 16
j_call: TRBJ2-1
cdr3_aa: CASSSPGTSKHNEQFF
cdr3_nt: TGTGCCAGCAGCTCGCCCGGGACTAGCAAGCACAATGAGCAGTTCTTC

clone_size: -
v_call: TRBV13
d_call: -
cdr3_length: 14
j_call: TRBJ2-7
cdr3_aa: CASSLRQSSYEQYF
cdr3_nt: TGTGCCAGCAGCCTAAGACAGAGCTCCTACGAGCAGTACTTC

clone_size: -
v_call: TRBV7-6
d_call: TRBD1
cdr3_length: 15
j_call: TRBJ1-4
cdr3_aa: CASSPGQGYDEKLFF
cdr3_nt: TGTGCCAGCAGCCCGGGACAGGGATATGATGAAAAACTGTTTTTT

clone_size: -
v_call: TRBV4-3
d_call: TRBD1
cdr3_length: 15
j_call: TRBJ2-5
cdr3_aa: CASSQGQGFGETQYF
cdr3_nt: TGCGCCAGCAGCCAAGGACAGGGCTTTGGAGAGACCCAGTACTTC

clone_size: -
v_call: TRBV4-1
d_call: TRBD2
cdr3_length: 16
j_call: TRBJ2-1
cdr3_aa: CASSQEGLAGYNEQFF
cdr3_nt: TGCGCCAGCAGCCAAGAAGGACTAGCGGGATACAATGAGCAGTTCTTC

clone_size: -
v_call: TRBV7-2
d_call: -
cdr3_length: 15
j_call: TRBJ1-1
cdr3_aa: CASSFLQGGETEAFF
cdr3_nt: TGTGCCAGCAGCTTTCTACAGGGTGGGGAAACTGAAGCTTTCTTT

clone_size: -
v_call: TRBV7-8
d_call: -
cdr3_length: 15
j_call: TRBJ1-2
cdr3_aa: CASSSWTATNYGYTF
cdr3_nt: TGTGCCAGCAGCTCTTGGACAGCGACTAACTATGGCTACACCTTC

clone_size: -
v_call: TRBV6-1
d_call: TRBD1
cdr3_length: 15
j_call: TRBJ2-2
cdr3_aa: CASSLDRTNTGELFF
cdr3_nt: TGTGCCAGCAGTCTGGACAGGACGAACACCGGGGAGCTGTTTTTT

clone_size: -
v_call: TRBV6-1
d_call: TRBD1
cdr3_length: 14
j_call: TRBJ1-4
cdr3_aa: CASSDGTGYEKLFF
cdr3_nt: TGTGCCAGCAGTGATGGGACAGGGTATGAAAAACTGTTTTTT

clone_size: -
v_call: TRBV7-9
d_call: TRBD2
cdr3_length: 17
j_call: TRBJ2-4
cdr3_aa: CASSFFLSGEAKNIQYF
cdr3_nt: TGTGCCAGCAGCTTCTTTCTTAGCGGGGAAGCCAAAAACATTCAGTACTTC

clone_size: few
v_call: TRBV12-5
d_call: TRBD2
cdr3_length: 13
j_call: TRBJ2-1
cdr3_aa: CASGLGGGNEQFF
cdr3_nt: TGTGCTAGTGGTTTGGGGGGGGGCAATGAGCAGTTCTTC

clone_size: -
v_call: TRBV7-9
d_call: TRBD1
cdr3_length: 19
j_call: TRBJ2-2
cdr3_aa: CASSLRTGSGLGNTGELFF
cdr3_nt: TGTGCCAGCAGCTTACGGACAGGGTCGGGTTTGGGGAACACCGGGGAGCTGTTTTTT

clone_size: -
v_call: TRBV27
d_call: TRBD1
cdr3_length: 16
j_call: TRBJ2-3
cdr3_aa: CASSLLGDRNLDTQYF
cdr3_nt: TGTGCCAGCAGTTTACTAGGGGACAGGAATTTGGATACGCAGTATTTT

clone_size: -
v_call: TRBV9
d_call: -
cdr3_length: 13
j_call: TRBJ1-1
cdr3_aa: CASSGGMNTEAFF
cdr3_nt: TGTGCCAGCAGCGGAGGAATGAACACTGAAGCTTTCTTT

clone_size: -
v_call: TRBV7-2
d_call: -
cdr3_length: 15
j_call: TRBJ2-7
cdr3_aa: CASSLAELRAYEQYF
cdr3_nt: TGTGCCAGCAGCTTAGCGGAACTACGCGCCTACGAGCAGTACTTC

clone_size: -
v_call: TRBV4-1
d_call: TRBD2
cdr3_length: 18
j_call: TRBJ2-3
cdr3_aa: CASSQDTGGLSSTDTQYF
cdr3_nt: TGCGCCAGCAGCCAAGATACGGGGGGACTATCTAGCACAGATACGCAGTATTTT

clone_size: -
v_call: TRBV9
d_call: -
cdr3_length: 15
j_call: TRBJ1-1
cdr3_aa: CASSAQQGGLTEAFF
cdr3_nt: TGTGCCAGCAGCGCCCAACAGGGCGGTTTGACTGAAGCTTTCTTT

clone_size: -
v_call: TRBV6-5
d_call: -
cdr3_length: 16
j_call: TRBJ2-3
cdr3_aa: CASSYSYSGNTDTQYF
cdr3_nt: TGTGCCAGCAGTTACTCGTATTCAGGGAACACAGATACGCAGTATTTT

clone_size: once
v_call: TRBV7-2
d_call: TRBD2
cdr3_length: 16
j_call: TRBJ2-3
cdr3_aa: CASSVGTSAATDTQYF
cdr3_nt: TGTGCCAGCAGCGTAGGGACTAGCGCGGCTACAGATACGCAGTATTTT

clone_size: few
v_call: TRBV11-2
d_call: TRBD1
cdr3_length: 15
j_call: TRBJ1-6
cdr3_aa: CASSRDRAGNSPLHF
cdr3_nt: TGTGCCAGCAGTCGCGACAGGGCTGGAAATTCACCCCTCCACTTT

clone_size: -
v_call: TRBV9
d_call: -
cdr3_length: 15
j_call: TRBJ1-3
cdr3_aa: CASSVTGASGNTIYF
cdr3_nt: TGTGCCAGCAGCGTTACAGGAGCTTCTGGAAACACCATATATTTT

clone_size: -
v_call: TRBV5-6
d_call: TRBD2
cdr3_length: 18
j_call: TRBJ2-5
cdr3_aa: CASSLAGTSGARGETQYF
cdr3_nt: TGTGCCAGCAGCTTGGCTGGGACTAGCGGGGCCAGAGGGGAGACCCAGTACTTC

clone_size: -
v_call: TRBV7-2
d_call: TRBD1
cdr3_length: 14
j_call: TRBJ1-1
cdr3_aa: CASIKDRVATEAFF
cdr3_nt: TGTGCCAGCATCAAGGACAGGGTTGCCACTGAAGCTTTCTTT

clone_size: -
v_call: TRBV6-6
d_call: -
cdr3_length: 12
j_call: TRBJ1-1
cdr3_aa: CASSFRNTEAFF
cdr3_nt: TGTGCCAGCAGTTTCAGGAACACTGAAGCTTTCTTT

clone_size: -
v_call: TRBV23-1
d_call: TRBD1
cdr3_length: 16
j_call: TRBJ2-2
cdr3_aa: CASSLRQGTNTGELFF
cdr3_nt: TGCGCCAGCAGTCTACGACAGGGTACGAACACCGGGGAGCTGTTTTTT

clone_size: -
v_call: TRBV9
d_call: -
cdr3_length: 14
j_call: TRBJ2-7
cdr3_aa: CASSVGASSYEQYF
cdr3_nt: TGTGCCAGCAGCGTAGGGGCGAGCTCCTACGAGCAGTACTTC

clone_size: once
v_call: TRBV20-1
d_call: -
cdr3_length: 11
j_call: TRBJ2-1
cdr3_aa: CSAWRYNEQFF
cdr3_nt: TGCAGTGCTTGGCGGTACAATGAGCAGTTCTTC

clone_size: once
v_call: TRBV5-4
d_call: TRBD2
cdr3_length: 17
j_call: TRBJ2-5
cdr3_aa: CASSLGASGPLQETQYF
cdr3_nt: TGTGCCAGCAGCTTGGGGGCTAGCGGGCCACTCCAAGAGACCCAGTACTTC

clone_size: -
v_call: TRBV6-5
d_call: -
cdr3_length: 12
j_call: TRBJ2-7
cdr3_aa: CASRTGNYEQYF
cdr3_nt: TGTGCCAGCAGGACAGGAAACTACGAGCAGTACTTC

clone_size: -
v_call: TRBV4-3
d_call: TRBD1
cdr3_length: 15
j_call: TRBJ1-5
cdr3_aa: CASSLDRGGNQPQHF
cdr3_nt: TGCGCCAGCAGCCTTGACAGGGGGGGCAATCAGCCCCAGCATTTT

clone_size: -
v_call: TRBV25-1
d_call: TRBD1
cdr3_length: 16
j_call: TRBJ2-2
cdr3_aa: CASSVVGDRAAGELFF
cdr3_nt: TGTGCCAGCAGTGTAGTTGGGGACAGGGCGGCCGGGGAGCTGTTTTTT

clone_size: -
v_call: TRBV11-2
d_call: TRBD1
cdr3_length: 15
j_call: TRBJ2-5
cdr3_aa: CASSLVQGDGETQYF
cdr3_nt: TGTGCCAGCAGCTTGGTACAGGGGGACGGGGAGACCCAGTACTTC

clone_size: -
v_call: TRBV5-1
d_call: -
cdr3_length: 15
j_call: TRBJ1-1
cdr3_aa: CASSFRGYSNTEAFF
cdr3_nt: TGCGCCAGCAGCTTCAGGGGATACTCGAACACTGAAGCTTTCTTT

clone_size: once
v_call: TRBV5-6
d_call: -
cdr3_length: 15
j_call: TRBJ2-5
cdr3_aa: CASSRSQGRQETQYF
cdr3_nt: TGTGCCAGCAGCCGATCACAGGGGAGGCAAGAGACCCAGTACTTC

clone_size: -
v_call: TRBV6-4
d_call: TRBD2
cdr3_length: 21
j_call: TRBJ2-3
cdr3_aa: CASRDRGLAGGTGQSTDTQYF
cdr3_nt: TGTGCCAGCAGGGACAGGGGACTAGCGGGGGGGACGGGGCAAAGCACAGATACGCAGTATTTT

clone_size: -
v_call: TRBV29-1
d_call: TRBD1
cdr3_length: 15
j_call: TRBJ2-7
cdr3_aa: CSVRLGQGARYEQYF
cdr3_nt: TGCAGCGTCCGTCTAGGACAGGGGGCGAGGTACGAGCAGTACTTC

clone_size: -
v_call: TRBV6-6
d_call: TRBD2
cdr3_length: 15
j_call: TRBJ2-7
cdr3_aa: CASSYSVSGSTEQYF
cdr3_nt: TGTGCCAGCAGTTACTCCGTTAGCGGGAGCACCGAGCAGTACTTC

clone_size: -
v_call: TRBV7-8
d_call: -
cdr3_length: 15
j_call: TRBJ2-3
cdr3_aa: CASSLVGGVTDTQYF
cdr3_nt: TGTGCCAGCAGCTTAGTCGGGGGAGTCACAGATACGCAGTATTTT

clone_size: -
v_call: TRBV7-3
d_call: -
cdr3_length: 13
j_call: TRBJ2-5
cdr3_aa: CASSPDPTGTQYF
cdr3_nt: TGTGCCAGCAGCCCCGACCCAACAGGGACCCAGTACTTC

clone_size: -
v_call: TRBV19
d_call: -
cdr3_length: 12
j_call: TRBJ2-1
cdr3_aa: CASRTRGYEQFF
cdr3_nt: TGTGCCAGTAGGACAAGGGGCTATGAGCAGTTCTTC

clone_size: -
v_call: TRBV9
d_call: -
cdr3_length: 14
j_call: TRBJ2-7
cdr3_aa: CASSVGGGTYEQYF
cdr3_nt: TGTGCCAGCAGCGTAGGCGGGGGCACCTACGAGCAGTACTTC

clone_size: -
v_call: TRBV6-4
d_call: -
cdr3_length: 15
j_call: TRBJ2-3
cdr3_aa: CASSERGSPWDTQYF
cdr3_nt: TGTGCCAGCAGTGAACGAGGAAGCCCCTGGGATACGCAGTATTTT